This TCR beta chain was retrieved from a study of CD8 T cells in Susac syndrome. Study-wide results and caveats: By the study's own acknowledgment, its TCR sequencing and HLA analysis included relatively few individuals.

It was healthy donors who served as the controls, matched for age and sex. Per the germline V gene, CDR1 is SNHLY and CDR2 is FYNNEI. This CDR3 is built from 11 residues. Deletions cut 6 bases from V and 10 bases from J, with 7 bases between. Random hexamers served to reverse transcribe roughly 0.5 to 1 ug RNA. Across 54 Vbeta and 13 Jbeta, TCR beta CDR3 was amplified with immunoSEQ multiplex PCR. TCRdb used MiXCR to reprocess the immunoSEQ multiplex PCR reads, holding one entry per CDR3 protein. The table has 180,000 or so distinct CDR3 sequences, around 94% seen once. Comment on this clonotype: Its antigen is as yet unknown.

The chain recombines TRBV2 with TRBJ1-6, with no clear D. The sequencing sample was made of CD4+ T cells from PBMCs. The TCR sequence derives from a human donor in good health. The CDR3 coding sequence is TGTGCCAGCAGGGTAGCCTCACCCCTCCACTTT. Its protein is CASRVASPLHF.